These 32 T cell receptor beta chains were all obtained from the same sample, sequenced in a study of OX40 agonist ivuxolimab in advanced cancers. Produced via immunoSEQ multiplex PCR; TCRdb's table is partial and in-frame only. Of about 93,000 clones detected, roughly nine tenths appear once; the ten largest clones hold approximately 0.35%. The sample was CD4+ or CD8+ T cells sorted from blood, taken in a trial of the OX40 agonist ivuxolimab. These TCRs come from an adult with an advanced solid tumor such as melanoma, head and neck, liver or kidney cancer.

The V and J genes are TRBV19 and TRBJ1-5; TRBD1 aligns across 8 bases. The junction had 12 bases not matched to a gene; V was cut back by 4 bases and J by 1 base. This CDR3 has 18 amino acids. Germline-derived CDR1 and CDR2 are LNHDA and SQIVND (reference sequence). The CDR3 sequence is CASSTPSGGVKSNQPQHF. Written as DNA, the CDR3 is TGTGCCAGTAGTACCCCGTCAGGGGGCGTAAAGAGCAATCAGCCCCAGCATTTT.

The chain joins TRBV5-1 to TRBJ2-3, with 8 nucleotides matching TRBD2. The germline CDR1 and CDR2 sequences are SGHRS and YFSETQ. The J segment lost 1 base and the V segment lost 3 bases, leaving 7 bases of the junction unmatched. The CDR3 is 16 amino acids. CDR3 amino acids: CASSSGGDGGTDTQYF. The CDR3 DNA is TGCGCCAGCAGCTCGGGAGGGGACGGGGGCACAGATACGCAGTATTTT.

CDR3: CASSPPGQNEQYF. DNA for the CDR3: TGTGCCAGCAGTCCACCGGGACAGAACGAGCAGTACTTC. The V and J genes are TRBV28 and TRBJ2-7; 7 bases match TRBD1. The V gene end was trimmed by 5 bases and the J gene end by 5 bases; junction bases not matched to a gene: 6. The CDR3 has 13 amino acids. Germline V gives CDR1 MDHEN, CDR2 SYDVKM.

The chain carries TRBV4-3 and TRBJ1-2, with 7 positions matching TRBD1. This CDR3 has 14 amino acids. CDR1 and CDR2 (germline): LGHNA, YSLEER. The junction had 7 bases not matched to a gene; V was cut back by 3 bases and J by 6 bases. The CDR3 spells CASSHQTGRHGYTF. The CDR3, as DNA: TGCGCCAGCAGCCATCAGACAGGGCGACATGGCTACACCTTC.

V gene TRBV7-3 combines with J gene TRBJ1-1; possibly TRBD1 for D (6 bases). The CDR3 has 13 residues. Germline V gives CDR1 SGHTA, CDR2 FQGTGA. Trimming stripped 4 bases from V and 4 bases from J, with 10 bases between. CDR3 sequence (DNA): TGTGCCAGCAGCTCACAGGGATCCACTGAAGCTTTCTTT. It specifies CASSSQGSTEAFF.

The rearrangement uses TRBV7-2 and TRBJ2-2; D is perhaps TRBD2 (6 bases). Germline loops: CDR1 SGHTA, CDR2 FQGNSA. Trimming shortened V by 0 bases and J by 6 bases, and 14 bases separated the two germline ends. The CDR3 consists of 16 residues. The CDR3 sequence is CASSLARLVEAGELFF. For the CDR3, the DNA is TGTGCCAGCAGCTTAGCTCGACTAGTTGAGGCCGGGGAGCTGTTTTTT.

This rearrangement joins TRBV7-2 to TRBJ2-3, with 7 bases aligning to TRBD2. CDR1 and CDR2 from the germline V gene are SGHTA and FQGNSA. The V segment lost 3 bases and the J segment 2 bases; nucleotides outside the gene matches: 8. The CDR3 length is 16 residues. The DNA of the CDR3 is TGTGCCAGCAGCTTGCTCCTAGCGGCCCCCACAGATACGCAGTATTTT. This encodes CASSLLLAAPTDTQYF. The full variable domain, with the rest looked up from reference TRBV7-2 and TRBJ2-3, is GAGVSQSPSNKVTEKGKDVELRCDPISGHTALYWYRQSLGQGLEFLIYFQGNSAPDKSGLPSDRFSAERTGGSVSTLTIQRTQQEDSAVYLCASSLLLAAPTDTQYFGPGTRLTVL.

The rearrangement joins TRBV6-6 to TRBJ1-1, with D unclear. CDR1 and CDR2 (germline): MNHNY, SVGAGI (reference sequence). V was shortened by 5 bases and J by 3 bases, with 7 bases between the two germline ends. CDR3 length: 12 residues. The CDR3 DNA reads TGTGCCAGCAGTGGGAGAGACACTGAAGCTTTCTTT. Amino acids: CASSGRDTEAFF.

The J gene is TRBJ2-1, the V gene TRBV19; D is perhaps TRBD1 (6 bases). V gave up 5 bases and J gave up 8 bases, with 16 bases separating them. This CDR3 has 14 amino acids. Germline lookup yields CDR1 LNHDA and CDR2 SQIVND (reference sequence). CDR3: CASSLGADRHEQFF. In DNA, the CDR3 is TGTGCCAGTAGTTTGGGGGCCGATAGGCATGAGCAGTTCTTC.

CDR3 loop: CASSLSGTGELFF. CDR3 sequence (DNA): TGTGCCAGCAGCTTGTCTGGGACCGGGGAGCTGTTTTTT. This rearrangement joins TRBV5-8 to TRBJ2-2; D call uncertain. The length of the CDR3 is 13 residues. The germline CDR1 and CDR2 sequences are SGHTS and YDEGEE. V was trimmed by 1 base and J by 5 bases, leaving 6 bases between them.

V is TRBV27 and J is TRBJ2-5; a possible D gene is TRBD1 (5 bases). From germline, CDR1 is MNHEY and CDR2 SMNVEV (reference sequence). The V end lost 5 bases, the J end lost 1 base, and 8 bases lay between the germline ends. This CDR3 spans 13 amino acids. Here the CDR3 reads CASSTGPQETQYF. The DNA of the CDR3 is TGTGCCAGCAGTACAGGCCCCCAAGAGACCCAGTACTTC.

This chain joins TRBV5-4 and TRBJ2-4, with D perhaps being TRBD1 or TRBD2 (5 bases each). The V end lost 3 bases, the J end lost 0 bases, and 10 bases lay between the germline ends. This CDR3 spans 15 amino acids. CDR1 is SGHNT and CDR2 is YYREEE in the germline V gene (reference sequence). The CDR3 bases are TGTGCCAGCAGCTCCTACGGGACAGCCAAAAACATTCAGTACTTC. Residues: CASSSYGTAKNIQYF.

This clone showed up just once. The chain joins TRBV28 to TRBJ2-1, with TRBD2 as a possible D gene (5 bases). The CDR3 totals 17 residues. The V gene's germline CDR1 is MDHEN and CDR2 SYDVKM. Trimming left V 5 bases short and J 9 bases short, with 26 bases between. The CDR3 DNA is TGTGCCAGCAGTCTCCTCCCCAAGACTAAGGGAATCGGTGAGCAGTTCTTC. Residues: CASSLLPKTKGIGEQFF.

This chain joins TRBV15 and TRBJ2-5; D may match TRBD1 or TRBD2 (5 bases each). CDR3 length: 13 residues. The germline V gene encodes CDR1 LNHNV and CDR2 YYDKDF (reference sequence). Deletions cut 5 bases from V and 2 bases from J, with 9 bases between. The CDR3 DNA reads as TGTGCCACCAGCCGGGGACGTCAAGAGACCCAGTACTTC. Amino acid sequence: CATSRGRQETQYF.

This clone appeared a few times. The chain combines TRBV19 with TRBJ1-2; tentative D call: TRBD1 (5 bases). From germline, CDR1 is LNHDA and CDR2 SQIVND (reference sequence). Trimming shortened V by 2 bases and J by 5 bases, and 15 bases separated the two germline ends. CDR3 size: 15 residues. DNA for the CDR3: TGTGCCAGTAGTATAAGTACAGGAGAAGAGTATGGCTACACCTTC. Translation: CASSISTGEEYGYTF.

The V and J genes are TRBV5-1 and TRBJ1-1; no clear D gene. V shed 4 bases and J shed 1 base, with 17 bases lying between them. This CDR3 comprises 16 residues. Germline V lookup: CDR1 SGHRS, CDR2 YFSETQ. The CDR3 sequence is CASSPRVLAGNTEAFF. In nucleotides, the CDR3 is TGCGCCAGCAGCCCCCGGGTTTTGGCGGGGAACACTGAAGCTTTCTTT.

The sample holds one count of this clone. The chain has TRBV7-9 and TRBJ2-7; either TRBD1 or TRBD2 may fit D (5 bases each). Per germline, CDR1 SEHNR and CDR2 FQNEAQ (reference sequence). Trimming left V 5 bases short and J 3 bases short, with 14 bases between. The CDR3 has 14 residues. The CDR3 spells CASSHGTEDYEQYF. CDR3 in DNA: TGTGCCAGCAGCCACGGGACGGAAGACTACGAGCAGTACTTC.

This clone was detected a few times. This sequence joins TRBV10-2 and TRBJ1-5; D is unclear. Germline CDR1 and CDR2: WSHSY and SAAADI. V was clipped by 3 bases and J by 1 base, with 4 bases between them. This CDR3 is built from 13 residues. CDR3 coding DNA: TGCGCCAGCAGTGATGAGAGCAATCAGCCCCAGCATTTT. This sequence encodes CASSDESNQPQHF.

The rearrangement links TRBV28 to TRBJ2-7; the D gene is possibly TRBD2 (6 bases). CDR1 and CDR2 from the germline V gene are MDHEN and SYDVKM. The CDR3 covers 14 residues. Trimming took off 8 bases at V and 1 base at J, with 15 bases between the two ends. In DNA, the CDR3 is TGTGCCAGCCACGCTCGGGCGGGGTCCTACGAGCAGTACTTC. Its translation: CASHARAGSYEQYF.

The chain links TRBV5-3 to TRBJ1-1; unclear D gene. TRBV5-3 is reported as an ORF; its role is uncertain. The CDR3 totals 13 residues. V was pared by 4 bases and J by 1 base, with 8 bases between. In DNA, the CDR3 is TGTGCCAGAAGCGAGGGAACGAACACTGAAGCTTTCTTT. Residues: CARSEGTNTEAFF.

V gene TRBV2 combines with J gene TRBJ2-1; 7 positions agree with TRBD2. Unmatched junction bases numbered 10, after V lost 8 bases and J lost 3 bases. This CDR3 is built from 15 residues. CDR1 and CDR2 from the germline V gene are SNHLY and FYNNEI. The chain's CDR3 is CASESRSGIYNEQFF. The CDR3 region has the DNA TGTGCCAGCGAGTCCCGGAGCGGGATCTACAATGAGCAGTTCTTC.

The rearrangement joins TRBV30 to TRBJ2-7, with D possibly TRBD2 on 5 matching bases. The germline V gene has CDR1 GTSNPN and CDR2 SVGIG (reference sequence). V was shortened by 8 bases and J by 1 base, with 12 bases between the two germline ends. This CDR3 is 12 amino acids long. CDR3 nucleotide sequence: TGTGCCCTCGGGGAGAGGTCCTACGAGCAGTACTTC. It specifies CALGERSYEQYF. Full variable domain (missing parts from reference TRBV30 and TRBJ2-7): SQTIHQWPATLVQPVGSPLSLECTVEGTSNPNLYWYRQAAGRGLQLLFYSVGIGQISSEVPQNLSASRPQDRQFILSSKKLLLSDSGFYLCALGERSYEQYFGPGTRLTVT.

This CDR3 is CASSLEQGAWTEAFF. The CDR3 region has the DNA TGTGCCAGCAGCTTAGAACAGGGGGCTTGGACTGAAGCTTTCTTT. V gene TRBV7-2 combines with J gene TRBJ1-1; 9 bases are a match to TRBD1. CDR1 is SGHTA and CDR2 is FQGNSA in the germline V gene. The CDR3 is 15 residues long. The trim removed 1 base at V and 5 bases at J, leaving 5 bases unmatched.

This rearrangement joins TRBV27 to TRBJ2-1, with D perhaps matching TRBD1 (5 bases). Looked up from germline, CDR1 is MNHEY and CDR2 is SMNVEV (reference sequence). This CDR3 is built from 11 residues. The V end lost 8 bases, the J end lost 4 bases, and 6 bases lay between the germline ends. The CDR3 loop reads CASRTYNEQFF. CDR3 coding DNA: TGTGCCAGCCGGACATACAATGAGCAGTTCTTC.

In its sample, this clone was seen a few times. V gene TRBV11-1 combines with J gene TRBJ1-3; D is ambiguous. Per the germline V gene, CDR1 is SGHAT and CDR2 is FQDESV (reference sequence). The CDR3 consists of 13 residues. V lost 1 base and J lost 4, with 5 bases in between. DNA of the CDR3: TGTGCCAGCAGCTTAGATGGCGGAAACACCATATATTTT. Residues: CASSLDGGNTIYF.

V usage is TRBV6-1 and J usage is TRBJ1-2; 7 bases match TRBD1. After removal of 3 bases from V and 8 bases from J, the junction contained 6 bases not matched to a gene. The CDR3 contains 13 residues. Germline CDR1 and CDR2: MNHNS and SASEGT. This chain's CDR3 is CASSEGRGYGYTF. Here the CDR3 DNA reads TGTGCCAGCAGTGAGGGCAGGGGGTACGGCTACACCTTC.

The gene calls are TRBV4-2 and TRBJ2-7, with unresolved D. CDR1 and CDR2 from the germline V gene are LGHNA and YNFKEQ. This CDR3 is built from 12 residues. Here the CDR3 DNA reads TGTGCCAGCAGCCAGAAGAGGATTCCGTGGTCCGTC. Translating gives CASSQKRIPWSV.

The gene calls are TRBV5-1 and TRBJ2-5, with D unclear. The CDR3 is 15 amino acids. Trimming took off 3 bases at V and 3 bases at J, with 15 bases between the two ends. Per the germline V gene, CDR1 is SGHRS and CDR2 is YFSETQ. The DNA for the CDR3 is TGCGCCAGCAGCTCGAACCCGTGGCAAAAAGAGACCCAGTACTTC. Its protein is CASSSNPWQKETQYF.

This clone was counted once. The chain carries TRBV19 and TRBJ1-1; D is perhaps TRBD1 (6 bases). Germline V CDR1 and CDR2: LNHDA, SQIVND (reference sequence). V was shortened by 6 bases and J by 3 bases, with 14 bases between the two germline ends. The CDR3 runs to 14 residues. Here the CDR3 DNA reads TGTGCCAGTAGCCTTACCCCAGGGGACACTGAAGCTTTCTTT. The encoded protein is CASSLTPGDTEAFF.

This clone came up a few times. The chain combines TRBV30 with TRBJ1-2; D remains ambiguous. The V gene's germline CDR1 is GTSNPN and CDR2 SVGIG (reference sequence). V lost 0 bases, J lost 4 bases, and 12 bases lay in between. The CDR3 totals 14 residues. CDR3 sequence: CAWSVPRQIYGYTF. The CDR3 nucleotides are TGTGCCTGGAGTGTACCACGGCAGATCTATGGCTACACCTTC.

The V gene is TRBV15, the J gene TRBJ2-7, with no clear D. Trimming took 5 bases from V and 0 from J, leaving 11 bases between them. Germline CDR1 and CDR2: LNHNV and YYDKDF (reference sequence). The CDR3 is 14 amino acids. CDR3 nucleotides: TGTGCCACCAGCCCCTTCTCTAGCTCCTACGAGCAGTACTTC. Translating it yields CATSPFSSSYEQYF.

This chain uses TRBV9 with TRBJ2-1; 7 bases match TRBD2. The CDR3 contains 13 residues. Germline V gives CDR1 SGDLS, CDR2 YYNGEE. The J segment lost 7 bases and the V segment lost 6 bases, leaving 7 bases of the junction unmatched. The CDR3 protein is CASNRPSGNEQFF. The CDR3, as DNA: TGTGCCAGCAACCGACCTAGCGGAAATGAGCAGTTCTTC.